A selection of T cell receptor beta chains follows, all from one sample in a study of long-term antiretroviral therapy in people with HIV. Sequenced by immunoSEQ multiplex PCR; TCRdb stores in-frame clones only, minus some. The sample contains about 44,000 clones, over 90% of which appear only once. Sequencing used unsorted PBMCs, obtained 3.7 years after starting antiretroviral therapy. These receptors were obtained from a woman aged 45-65 years with HIV. Each CDR3 is given with its conserved first and last residue. The D gene is left open where the match is weak. Clone size is not always given. Where it is, it says once, few, many or a class for expanded clones.

TRBJ1-1,TRBV5-8,-,-,TGTGCCAGCAGCTTGATACCGAGGGAAGCTTTCTTT,CASSLIPREAFF
TRBJ2-5,TRBV9,-,TRBD1,TGTGCCAGCAGCGTAGGTGTGACAGGGGTTTTGAAGACCCAGTACTTC,CASSVGVTGVLKTQYF
TRBJ2-7,TRBV6-1,-,-,TGTGCCAGCAGAACGCCGTGGGACTTCGCCTACGAGCAGTACTTC,CASRTPWDFAYEQYF
TRBJ1-4,TRBV6-4,-,-,TGTGCCAGCAGTGTCGGCGGGGTCAATGAAAAACTGTTTTTT,CASSVGGVNEKLFF
TRBJ2-2,TRBV7-9,-,-,TGTGCCAGCAGCTTAGAACTTAACACCGGGGAGCTGTTTTTT,CASSLELNTGELFF
TRBJ2-7,TRBV19,-,TRBD1,TGTGCCAGTAGTCTTGGACAGGGCTACGAGCAGTACTTC,CASSLGQGYEQYF
TRBJ1-5,TRBV5-4,once,-,TGTGCCAGCAGCTTGCCAGGGGCGGGCCAGCCCCAGCATTTT,CASSLPGAGQPQHF
TRBJ1-1,TRBV10-3,-,-,TGTGCCATCAGTGAAAGTAGAAACACTGAAGCTTTCTTT,CAISESRNTEAFF
TRBJ1-5,TRBV28,-,TRBD1,TGTGCCAGCAGTTCGACAGGGGGTAATCAGCCCCAGCATTTT,CASSSTGGNQPQHF
TRBJ2-1,TRBV20-1,-,TRBD2,TGCAGTGCTGGGGGGGGCAATGAGCAGTTCTTC,CSAGGGNEQFF
TRBJ2-5,TRBV18,-,-,TGTGCCAGCTCCCGCGAACCGGGACCCCCAGAGACCCAGTACTTC,CASSREPGPPETQYF
TRBJ2-1,TRBV1,-,-,TGCACCAGCAGCCGAAGTTTAGGGGTTCCCGGCAATGAGCAGTTCTTC,CTSSRSLGVPGNEQFF
TRBJ1-5,TRBV7-2,-,-,TGTGCCAGCAGCTTAGATATCGGAGGGAACAATCAGCCCCAGCATTTT,CASSLDIGGNNQPQHF
TRBJ2-5,TRBV7-9,-,-,TGTGCCAGCAGCTATTCGTCCAACGGAGAGACCCAGTACTTC,CASSYSSNGETQYF
TRBJ1-4,TRBV5-1,-,-,TGCGCCAGCAGCCTCGGACAGAGAAATGAAAAACTGTTTTTT,CASSLGQRNEKLFF
TRBJ1-2,TRBV5-1,-,-,TGCGCCAGCAGCTTGGACGAGGGCTACACCTTC,CASSLDEGYTF
TRBJ1-2,TRBV10-2,-,-,TGCGCCAGCAGTGAGGCAACTAACTATGGCTACACCTTC,CASSEATNYGYTF
TRBJ2-2,TRBV11-3,-,-,TGTGCCAGCAGCTTAAGGTCCGGGGAGCTGTTTTTT,CASSLRSGELFF
TRBJ2-2,TRBV11-2,-,-,TGTGCCAGCAGTTACCCGTCCACCGGGGAGCTGTTTTTT,CASSYPSTGELFF
TRBJ2-3,TRBV30,-,TRBD2,TGTGCCTGGGGACTAGCGGGGGGGACAGATACGCAGTATTTT,CAWGLAGGTDTQYF
TRBJ2-7,TRBV19,-,TRBD1,TGTGCCAGTCGCTTGGGGACAGGCCCCTACGAGCAGTACTTC,CASRLGTGPYEQYF
TRBJ1-1,TRBV19,-,TRBD1,TGTGCCAGCGGACCAGGGGGGAACACTGAAGCTTTCTTT,CASGPGGNTEAFF
TRBJ1-2,TRBV19,few,TRBD1,TGTGCCAGTAGTATGACGACAGGGGGAGGCTATGGCTACACCTTC,CASSMTTGGGYGYTF
TRBJ2-1,TRBV11-1,-,-,TGTGCCAGCAGCCACCAACCTCTAGCCGCAAGCTCCTACAATGAGCAGTTCTTC,CASSHQPLAASSYNEQFF
TRBJ1-2,TRBV6-5,-,TRBD1,TGTGCCAGCAGGGCCACAGGGGGGAACTATGGCTACACCTTC,CASRATGGNYGYTF
TRBJ1-5,TRBV21-1,-,-,TGTGCCAGCAGCAAATGGGTAGGGACGGGACAGGGAAGCAATCAGCCCCAGCATTTT,CASSKWVGTGQGSNQPQHF
TRBJ2-2,TRBV7-3,-,TRBD1,TGTGCCAGCAGCTTAAACAGGGGGCAGGCCGGGGAGCTGTTTTTT,CASSLNRGQAGELFF
TRBJ2-6,TRBV7-9,-,-,TGTGCCAGCAGCTTGATTGGTGGGGCCAACGTCCTGACTTTC,CASSLIGGANVLTF
TRBJ1-1,TRBV2,-,-,TGTGCCAGCAGTGTCACTGAAGCTTTCTTT,CASSVTEAFF
TRBJ2-5,TRBV5-1,-,-,TGCGCCAGCAGCTTGGAGGCAGGGCTTGCAGGAGAGACCCAGTACTTC,CASSLEAGLAGETQYF
TRBJ1-3,TRBV4-1,-,-,TGCGCCAGCAGCCAAGGGACCACTGGAAACACCATATATTTT,CASSQGTTGNTIYF
TRBJ2-1,TRBV6-5,-,TRBD2,TGTGCCAGCAGGGGGACTAGCTCGGGAAATGAGCAGTTCTTC,CASRGTSSGNEQFF
TRBJ1-1,TRBV21-1,-,-,TGTGCCAGCAGCACGGGGACAGCGAACACTGAAGCTTTCTTT,CASSTGTANTEAFF
TRBJ2-7,TRBV6-5,-,-,TGTGCCAGCAGCTCCCCTCGACAGGCGGACTACGAGCAGTACTTC,CASSSPRQADYEQYF
TRBJ1-6,TRBV2,-,-,TGTGCCAGCGCTAAACGGGAGGCCAAGGATTCACCCCTCCACTTT,CASAKREAKDSPLHF
TRBJ1-2,TRBV5-1,-,-,TGCGCCAGCAGCTTCCTGGACCCGGTAGACTATGGCTACACCTTC,CASSFLDPVDYGYTF
TRBJ1-2,TRBV19,-,-,TGTGCCAGTAGTCCCCTGGGACCGCGTTTTGGCTACACCTTC,CASSPLGPRFGYTF
TRBJ1-2,TRBV10-3,-,-,TGTGCCATCAAGGGGACAACTACCCCTACGGAAGGCTACACCTTC,CAIKGTTTPTEGYTF
TRBJ1-3,TRBV6-5,-,-,TGTGCCAGCAGAAGTACTGGAAACACCATATATTTT,CASRSTGNTIYF
TRBJ1-2,TRBV7-2,-,-,TGTGCCAGCAGCTTCCCGGAAAACTATGGCTACACCTTC,CASSFPENYGYTF
TRBJ1-1,TRBV6-5,-,-,TGTGCCAGCAGTCGAGCTCAGATAATGAACACTGAAGCTTTCTTT,CASSRAQIMNTEAFF
TRBJ1-1,TRBV29-1,-,TRBD1,TGCAGCGTGGGGGACAGAAACACTGAAGCTTTCTTT,CSVGDRNTEAFF